The clone carrying this T cell receptor (beta chain) was found a few times. Time point reported: pretreatment peripheral blood. The CDR3 has 13 residues. V was clipped by 7 bases and J by 0 bases, with 8 bases between them. Germline V gives CDR1 ENHRY, CDR2 SYGVKD. This entry comes from a study of PD-L1 blockade in urothelial cancer. Data came from immunoSEQ multiplex PCR; TCRdb stores just in-frame clones and leaves some out. This repertoire shows about 33,000 clones, approximately 87% found once; its top ten account for around 16%. This sequence joins TRBV10-3 and TRBJ2-3; D might be TRBD1 (6 bases). This clonotype originated in a man between 60 and 70 years old with urothelial cancer. The material was PBMCs, obtained around atezolizumab (anti-PD-L1) treatment. CDR3: CAIKGVSTDTQYF. In DNA form, the CDR3 reads TGTGCCATCAAGGGGGTGAGCACAGATACGCAGTATTTT.